The clone carrying this T cell receptor beta chain was detected ten times or more. Its antigen is not known. Using its own MiXCR run on the 5' RACE reads, TCRdb lists one record per CDR3 protein. Found here are more than 20,000 distinct CDR3 sequences, 3.5% to 5% of them singletons; the top ten hold about 4.4%. The data were obtained in a study of early T cells in non-severe SARS-CoV-2 infection. About the study: Whole-blood bulk RNA, unsorted, was sequenced, and chains were unpaired. General observations from the study: Comparison of clonotypes with VDJdb favored anti-spike CD8 responses while missing private and CD4 specificities.

The CDR3 consists of 12 residues. V lost 3 bases, J lost 4 bases, and 4 bases lay in between. Per the germline V gene, CDR1 is MNHEY and CDR2 is SVGEGT. The sample comprised whole blood. The chain combines TRBV6-2 or TRBV6-3 with TRBJ1-5; D is unclear. This TCR was sampled from an adult who was a healthcare worker with PCR-confirmed SARS-CoV-2 infection or an uninfected control (not recorded which). The CDR3 region has the DNA TGTGCCAGCAGTTATCAGAATCAGCCCCAGCATTTT. This encodes CASSYQNQPQHF.